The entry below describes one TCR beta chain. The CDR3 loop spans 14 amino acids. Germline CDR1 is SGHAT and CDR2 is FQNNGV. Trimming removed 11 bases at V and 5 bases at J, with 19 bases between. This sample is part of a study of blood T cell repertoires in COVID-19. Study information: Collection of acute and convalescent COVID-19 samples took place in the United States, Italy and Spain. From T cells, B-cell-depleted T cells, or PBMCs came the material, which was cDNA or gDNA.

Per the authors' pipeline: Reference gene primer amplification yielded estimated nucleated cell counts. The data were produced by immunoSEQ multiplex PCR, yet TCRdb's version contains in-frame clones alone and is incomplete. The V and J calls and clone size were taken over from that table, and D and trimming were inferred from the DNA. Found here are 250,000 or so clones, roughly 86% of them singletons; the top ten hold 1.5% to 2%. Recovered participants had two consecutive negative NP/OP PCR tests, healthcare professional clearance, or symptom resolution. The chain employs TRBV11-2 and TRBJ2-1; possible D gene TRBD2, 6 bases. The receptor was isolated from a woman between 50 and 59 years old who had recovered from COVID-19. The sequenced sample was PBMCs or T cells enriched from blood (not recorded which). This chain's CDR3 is CAGKQGTYNNEQFF. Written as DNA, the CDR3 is TGTGCCGGAAAACAAGGGACTTACAACAATGAGCAGTTCTTC.